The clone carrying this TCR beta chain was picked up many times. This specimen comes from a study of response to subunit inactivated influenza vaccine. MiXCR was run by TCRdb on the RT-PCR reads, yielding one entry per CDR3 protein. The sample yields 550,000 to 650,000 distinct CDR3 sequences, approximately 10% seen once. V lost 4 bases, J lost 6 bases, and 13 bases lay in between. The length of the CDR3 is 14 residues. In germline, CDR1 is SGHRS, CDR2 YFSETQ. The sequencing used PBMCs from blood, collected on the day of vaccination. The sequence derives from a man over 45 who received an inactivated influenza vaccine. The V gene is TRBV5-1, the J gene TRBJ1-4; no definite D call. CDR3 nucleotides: TGCGCCAGCAGCGCCGATGGCCTGGATGAAAAACTGTTTTTT. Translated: CASSADGLDEKLFF.